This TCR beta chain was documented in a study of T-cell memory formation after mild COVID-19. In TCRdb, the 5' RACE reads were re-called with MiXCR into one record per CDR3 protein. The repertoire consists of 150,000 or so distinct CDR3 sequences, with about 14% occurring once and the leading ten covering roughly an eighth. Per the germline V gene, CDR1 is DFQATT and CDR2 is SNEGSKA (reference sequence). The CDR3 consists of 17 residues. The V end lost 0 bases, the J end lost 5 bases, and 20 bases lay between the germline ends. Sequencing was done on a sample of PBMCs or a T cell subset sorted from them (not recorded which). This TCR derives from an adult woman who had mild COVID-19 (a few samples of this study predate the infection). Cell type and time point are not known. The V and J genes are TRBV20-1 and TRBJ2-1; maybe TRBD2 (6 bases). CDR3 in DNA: TGCAGTGCTAGAGACTTATCTCTGGGACTTACGGACAATGAGCAGTTCTTC. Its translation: CSARDLSLGLTDNEQFF.